This T cell receptor beta chain comes out of a study of T-cell reconstitution after alpha-beta-depleted transplantation in children. Study observations and caveats: Diversity and T-cell counts at one year after transplant derived mostly from new T cells. Certain patients had high TCRbeta diversity at day 60, and it came from recipient T cells and thymic progenitors that survived.

Unique molecular identifiers tagged the TCRbeta library. TCRdb passed the PCR reads through MiXCR, listing each CDR3 protein once. The data show roughly 670,000 distinct CDR3 sequences, under 15% seen once. Regarding this clonotype: The antigen is unknown.

V was clipped by 3 bases and J by 8 bases, with 11 bases between them. This CDR3 comprises 12 residues. Germline CDR1 and CDR2: MNHEY and SMNVEV (reference sequence). The material was PBMCs, obtained before TCRalphabeta/CD19-depleted stem cell transplant. The TCR sequence derives from a girl aged 2 to 10 with congenital amegakaryocytic thrombocytopenia, due to receive a stem cell transplant. The chain carries TRBV27 and TRBJ2-7; tentatively, D is TRBD1 (5 bases). CDR3 nucleotide sequence: TGTGCCAGCAGTTTTGGCTGGGGCCAGCAGTACTTC. As protein: CASSFGWGQQYF.